This T cell receptor beta chain was recovered during a study of T cell clonotyping in hematopoietic cell transplantation (dated by TCRdb to the early 2020s). For the wider study: Recipient samples taken before transplant were obtained following cytoreduction. Recruitment of patients ran from late 2015 to early 2017, and follow-up continued until late 2020 or until death. A total of 130 to 150 blood samples were collected in the study from 35 to 45 consecutive transplant recipients and their related donors.

This clone was recorded only once. Its cognate antigen has yet to be identified. Base qualities are not at hand, and no much larger clone is one base apart. Trimming at the junction amounts to 2 bases on V and 2 bases on J, and the germline ends lie 6 bases apart. Per the germline V gene, MGHRA is the CDR1 and YSYEKL is the CDR2. From the cysteine up to the phenylalanine, the CDR3 has a length of 13 residues. Only the CDR3 portion is preserved as DNA: 39 bases, with reading frame beginning at the first base. The immunoSEQ assay, a bias-controlled multiplex PCR using V- and J-specific primers, was used to amplify TCR beta CDR3 regions from genomic DNA. In a second PCR step, a proprietary barcode and Illumina adapter sequences were attached to the CDR3 amplicons. An Illumina MiSeq instrument was used to sequence the CDR3 libraries. The study's own analysis went as follows. Export and quality control were performed with immunoSEQ Analyzer 3.0, and downstream analyses were performed with R Bioconductor and Immunarch. Only productive rearrangements in the normalized downsampled data set were used to calculate repertoire metrics. Pathologically expanded clonotypes were defined as those larger than 5 templates in the normalized cohort. Repertoire diversity was measured with the Inverse Simpson Index. To capture all clonotypes, the CMV-specificity analyses were run on the non-normalized data set. TCRdb took over this immuneACCESS table, retaining in-frame rearrangements with V and J assigned. Such tables are incomplete; in checked studies, under half of the missing clones stem from an unresolved V gene, and the remainder is unexplained. V and J calls and clone size come straight from that table; D and trimming were deduced from the DNA. The sample table contains about 41,000 clones; only one count was recorded for 85% of them. Of the sample, approximately 3% is held by the ten largest clones.

The time point label on this specimen signifies: recipient sample about 28 days before transplant, after cytoreduction. Blood from recipients was drawn roughly 28 days before transplant, then again at days 30, 100 and 180 after transplant. Nuclei Lysis Solution was used to extract genomic DNA from fresh or cryopreserved unfractionated peripheral blood mononuclear cells. Overall results and qualifications from the work: Broader posttransplant TCR repertoire diversity was predicted by donor and pretransplant recipient Inverse Simpson Index values. The sample size was limited, and because cells were not sorted, the contributions of CD4 and CD8 repertoires could not be separated. Recipient TCR diversity fell after transplant, with pathologically expanded clonotypes rising progressively from day 30 to day 180. Overlap with donor repertoires was found for only a small fraction of recipient repertoires, with over 95% found to appear de novo at the given depth.

This TCR was sampled from a man in his 60s with acute myeloid leukemia. Some clones in this sample may be carry-over from other donors' samples. The sequence links TRBV4-1 to TRBJ2-5, with no confidently assigned D gene. Sequenced here: peripheral blood mononuclear cells, sampled before stem cell transplant. Read as DNA, the sequence is TGCGCCAGCAGCCAATGGCGGCAAGAGACCCAGTACTTC. This gives the protein CASSQWRQETQYF.